This T cell receptor (beta chain) was retrieved from a study of cytomegalovirus exposure and HLA in healthy donors. CDR1 is LGHNA and CDR2 is YNFKEQ in the germline V gene. V lost 10 bases and J lost 5, with 14 bases in between. This CDR3 has 13 residues. A multiplex PCR was run with 60 Vbeta primers and 13 Jbeta primers. The method was immunoSEQ multiplex PCR; TCRdb's version includes in-frame clones alone and lacks a portion of them. The table has some 120,000 clones, approximately 8.8% seen once. The specimen sequenced was PBMCs. The sequence came from a man aged 35 to 55 in good health and CMV-seronegative. V and J are TRBV4-2 and TRBJ2-2; tentatively, D is TRBD2 (7 bases). CDR3 nucleotide sequence: TGTGCCACCCGGGGGGCCGGGACCGGGGAGCTGTTTTTT. Translated: CATRGAGTGELFF.